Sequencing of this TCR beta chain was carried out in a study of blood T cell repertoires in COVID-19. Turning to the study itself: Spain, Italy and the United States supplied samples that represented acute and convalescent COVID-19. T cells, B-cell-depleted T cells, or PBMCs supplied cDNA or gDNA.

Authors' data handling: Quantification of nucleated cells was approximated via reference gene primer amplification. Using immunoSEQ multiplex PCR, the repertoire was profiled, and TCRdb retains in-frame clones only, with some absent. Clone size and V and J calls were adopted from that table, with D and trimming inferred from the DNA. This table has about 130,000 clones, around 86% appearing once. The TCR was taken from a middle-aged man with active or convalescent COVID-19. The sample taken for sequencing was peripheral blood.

As DNA, the CDR3 is TGTGCCACCAGCAGAGATCGGGGGAGCACTGAAGCTTTCTTT. It encodes CATSRDRGSTEAFF. The rearrangement joins TRBV15 to TRBJ1-1; TRBD1 is a possible D gene (5 bases). Per the germline V gene, CDR1 is LNHNV and CDR2 is YYDKDF (reference sequence). Trimming took 0 bases from V and 4 from J, leaving 9 bases between them. The CDR3 sequence is 14 residues long.